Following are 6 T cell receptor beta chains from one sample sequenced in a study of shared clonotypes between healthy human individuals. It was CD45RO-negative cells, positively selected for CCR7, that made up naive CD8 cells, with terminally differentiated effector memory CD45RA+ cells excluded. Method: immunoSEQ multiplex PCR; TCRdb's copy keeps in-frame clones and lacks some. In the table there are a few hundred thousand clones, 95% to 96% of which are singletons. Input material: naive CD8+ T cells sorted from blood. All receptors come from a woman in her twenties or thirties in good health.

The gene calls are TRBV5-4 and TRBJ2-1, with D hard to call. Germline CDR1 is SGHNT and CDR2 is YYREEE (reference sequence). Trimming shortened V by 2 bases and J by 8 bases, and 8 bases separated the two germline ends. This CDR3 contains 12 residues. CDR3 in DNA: TGTGCCAGCAGCTTTCTAGTCGATGAGCAGTTCTTC. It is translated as CASSFLVDEQFF.

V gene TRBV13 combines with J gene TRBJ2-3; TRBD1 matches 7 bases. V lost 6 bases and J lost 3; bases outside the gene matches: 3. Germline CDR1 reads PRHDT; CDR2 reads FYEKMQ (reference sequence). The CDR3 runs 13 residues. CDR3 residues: CASSDRVTDTQYF. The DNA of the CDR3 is TGTGCCAGCAGTGACAGGGTAACAGATACGCAGTATTTT.

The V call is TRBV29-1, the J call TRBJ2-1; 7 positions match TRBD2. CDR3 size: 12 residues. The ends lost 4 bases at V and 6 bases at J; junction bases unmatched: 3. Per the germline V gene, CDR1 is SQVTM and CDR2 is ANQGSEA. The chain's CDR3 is CSVVLAANEQFF. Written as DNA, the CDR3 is TGCAGCGTTGTGCTAGCGGCCAATGAGCAGTTCTTC.

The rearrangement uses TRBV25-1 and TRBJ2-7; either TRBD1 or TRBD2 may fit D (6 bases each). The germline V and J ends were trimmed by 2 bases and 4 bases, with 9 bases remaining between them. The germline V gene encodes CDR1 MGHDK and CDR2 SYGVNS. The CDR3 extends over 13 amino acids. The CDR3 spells CASSETGRYEQYF. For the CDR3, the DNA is TGTGCCAGCAGTGAAACAGGGAGGTACGAGCAGTACTTC.

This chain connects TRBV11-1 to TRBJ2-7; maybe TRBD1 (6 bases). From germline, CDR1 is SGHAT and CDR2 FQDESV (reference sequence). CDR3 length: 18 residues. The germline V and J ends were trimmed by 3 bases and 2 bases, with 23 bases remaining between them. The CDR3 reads CASSFLGAPGDFTYEQYF. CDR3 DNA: TGTGCCAGCAGCTTTTTGGGAGCGCCAGGGGATTTTACCTACGAGCAGTACTTC.

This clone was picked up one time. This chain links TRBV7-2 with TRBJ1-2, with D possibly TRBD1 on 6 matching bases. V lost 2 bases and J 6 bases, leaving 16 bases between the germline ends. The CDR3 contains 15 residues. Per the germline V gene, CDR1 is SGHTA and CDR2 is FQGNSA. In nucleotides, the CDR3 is TGTGCCAGCAGCTTACGAGTCACAGGGTCTGATGGCTACACCTTC. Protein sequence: CASSLRVTGSDGYTF. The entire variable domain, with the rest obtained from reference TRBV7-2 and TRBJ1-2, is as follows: GAGVSQSPSNKVTEKGKDVELRCDPISGHTALYWYRQSLGQGLEFLIYFQGNSAPDKSGLPSDRFSAERTGGSVSTLTIQRTQQEDSAVYLCASSLRVTGSDGYTFGSGTRLTVV.